Shown below are 27 T cell receptor beta chains from a single sample sequenced in a study of blood T cell repertoires in COVID-19. Measured with immunoSEQ multiplex PCR; TCRdb has only the in-frame clones, and not every one. The data show 150,000 to 200,000 clones, about 85% seen once. Sequenced input: PBMCs or T cells enriched from blood (not recorded which). The receptors stem from a woman between 40 and 50 years old in a cohort exposed to, infected with or recovered from COVID-19 (not recorded which).

J is TRBJ2-7 and V is TRBV29-1; the D gene is possibly TRBD1 (6 bases). CDR3 size: 13 residues. Deletions cut 5 bases from V and 0 bases from J, with 11 bases between. CDR1 and CDR2 (germline): SQVTM, ANQGSEA. Here the CDR3 reads CSVYRENSYEQYF. Here the CDR3 DNA reads TGCAGCGTTTACAGGGAAAACTCCTACGAGCAGTACTTC.

V and J are TRBV9 and TRBJ2-7, with D maybe TRBD2 (6 bases). The V gene lost 2 bases and the J gene lost 1 base, with 19 bases spanning the gap. Germline CDR1 is SGDLS and CDR2 is YYNGEE. This CDR3 has 17 residues. The CDR3 DNA is TGTGCCAGCAGCGTGGGGTCCGGGACTGGGGGTTCCTACGAGCAGTACTTC. It yields the protein CASSVGSGTGGSYEQYF.

This clone appeared a single time. The chain employs TRBV25-1 and TRBJ1-5; no definite D call. The germline V and J ends were trimmed by 2 bases and 1 base, with 6 bases remaining between them. Per germline, CDR1 MGHDK and CDR2 SYGVNS. This CDR3 contains 14 residues. DNA of the CDR3: TGTGCCAGCAGTGAACACGCGAGCAATCAGCCCCAGCATTTT. Translating it yields CASSEHASNQPQHF.

J is TRBJ1-2 and V is TRBV7-6, with TRBD1 as a possible D gene (5 bases). There are 11 residues in the CDR3. The V end was cut by 8 bases, the J end by 8 bases, with 12 bases between. Germline-derived CDR1 and CDR2 are SGHVS and FNYEAQ. This chain's CDR3 is CASGGQGGYTF. For the CDR3, the DNA is TGTGCCAGCGGTGGGCAGGGCGGCTACACCTTC.

The chain has TRBV27 and TRBJ2-2; 7 bases align to TRBD1. The CDR3 loop spans 17 amino acids. V was clipped by 5 bases and J by 4 bases; unmatched bases: 13. CDR1 and CDR2 (germline): MNHEY, SMNVEV (reference sequence). DNA for the CDR3: TGTGCCAGCAGTCACAATGCGGCCAGGGGGATCACCGGGGAGCTGTTTTTT. It codes for CASSHNAARGITGELFF.

The rearrangement links TRBV7-2 to TRBJ1-2, with TRBD1 identical over 7 bases. This CDR3 comprises 13 residues. V was clipped by 5 bases and J by 4 bases; unmatched bases: 4. Germline CDR1 reads SGHTA; CDR2 reads FQGNSA. CDR3 in amino acids: CASSPGQIYGYTF. CDR3 bases: TGTGCCAGCAGCCCGGGACAGATCTATGGCTACACCTTC.

The chain couples TRBV27 to TRBJ1-5, with no clear D. Germline V gives CDR1 MNHEY, CDR2 SMNVEV (reference sequence). The length of the CDR3 is 14 residues. V lost 6 bases and J lost 1, with 10 bases in between. For the CDR3, the DNA is TGTGCCAGCAGCCTTATGGGCAGCAATCAGCCCCAGCATTTT. Protein product: CASSLMGSNQPQHF.

This clone was observed a single time. This rearrangement joins TRBV5-4 to TRBJ2-7, with 8 bases identical to TRBD2. This CDR3 region has 14 residues. The ends lost 4 bases at V and 6 bases at J; junction bases unmatched: 9. Germline V lookup: CDR1 SGHNT, CDR2 YYREEE (reference sequence). The CDR3 reads CASSLKAGVREQYF. CDR3 sequence (DNA): TGTGCCAGCAGCCTGAAAGCGGGAGTCCGCGAGCAGTACTTC.

A few counts support this clone. The chain recombines TRBV6-1 with TRBJ2-7; no firm D call. Trimming pared 1 base from V and 2 bases from J, leaving 12 bases between. The CDR3 is 15 amino acids. Germline V gene data show CDR1 as MNHNS and CDR2 as SASEGT. The chain's CDR3 is CASSEGGAEPYEQYF. The CDR3 coding sequence is TGTGCCAGCAGTGAAGGAGGTGCCGAACCCTACGAGCAGTACTTC.

This clone showed up just once. The chain recombines TRBV4-3 with TRBJ1-4, with 12 bases that match TRBD1. Germline trimming cut 1 base from V and 7 bases from J; bases unmatched to any gene: 10. CDR1 is LGHNA and CDR2 is YSLEER in the germline V gene. The CDR3 is 18 amino acids. CDR3 amino acids: CASSQVWTGTGGSEKLFF. As DNA, the CDR3 is TGCGCCAGCAGCCAAGTTTGGACGGGGACAGGGGGCAGTGAAAAACTGTTTTTT.

This sequence joins TRBV6-2 or TRBV6-3 and TRBJ2-5; 10 nucleotides align to TRBD1. The CDR3 sequence is 16 residues long. Unmatched junction bases numbered 10, after V lost 5 bases and J lost 4 bases. CDR1 MNHEY and CDR2 SVGEGT come from the germline V gene. For the CDR3, the DNA is TGTGCCAGCAGTCCCACCCGACAGGGGGCCAGAGAGACCCAGTACTTC. Protein: CASSPTRQGARETQYF.

This rearrangement joins TRBV20-1 to TRBJ2-1, with TRBD2 matching over 7 bases. The CDR3 consists of 14 residues. Germline V lookup: CDR1 DFQATT, CDR2 SNEGSKA (reference sequence). Trimming at V came to 3 bases and at J to 7 bases, leaving 9 bases not matched to a gene. CDR3 nucleotide sequence: TGCAGTGCTAGTTTTGGGACTACACAAAATGAGCAGTTCTTC. It encodes CSASFGTTQNEQFF.

The chain employs TRBV2 and TRBJ2-7; 8 bases line up with TRBD2. The CDR3 is 14 amino acids. With 5 bases clipped from V and 4 bases from J, the junction kept 7 bases outside the gene matches. The V gene's germline CDR1 is SNHLY and CDR2 FYNNEI. The CDR3 DNA is TGTGCCAGCAGTCCCTGGCGGGAGGAGTACGAGCAGTACTTC. Translation gives CASSPWREEYEQYF.

V is TRBV4-1 and J is TRBJ1-5; 7 nucleotides agree with TRBD1. J was trimmed by 5 bases and V by 0 bases; bases with no gene match: 4. This CDR3 region has 15 residues. Germline CDR1 MGHRA, CDR2 YSYEKL. The CDR3 sequence is CASSQEQGPHQPQHF. As DNA, the CDR3 is TGCGCCAGCAGCCAAGAACAGGGGCCCCATCAGCCCCAGCATTTT.

This sequence joins TRBV5-1 and TRBJ2-1; 7 nucleotides match TRBD1. The trim removed 0 bases at V and 7 bases at J, leaving 4 bases unmatched. The CDR3 length is 14 residues. CDR1 SGHRS and CDR2 YFSETQ come from the germline V gene. The CDR3 nucleotides are TGCGCCAGCAGCTTGGGACAGGGCTTAAATGAGCAGTTCTTC. Its translation is CASSLGQGLNEQFF.

V gene TRBV20-1 combines with J gene TRBJ2-7; perhaps TRBD2 as D (7 bases). The germline V and J ends were trimmed by 3 bases and 3 bases, with 9 bases remaining between them. The CDR3 has 12 amino acids. Germline V CDR1 and CDR2: DFQATT, SNEGSKA (reference sequence). For the CDR3, the DNA is TGCAGTGCTAGTAGGGGGGGCTACGAGCAGTACTTC. It yields the protein CSASRGGYEQYF.

CDR3 DNA sequence: TGTGCCAGCAGCTCCCACAGGGGGCTGGCCCTGGGCTACACCTTC. The encoded protein is CASSSHRGLALGYTF. The chain couples TRBV11-3 to TRBJ1-2, with 9 bases identical to TRBD1. V shed 4 bases, J shed 8 bases, and the junction held 11 bases outside the gene matches. Germline lookup yields CDR1 SGHNT and CDR2 YENEEA. The CDR3 covers 15 residues.

This chain uses TRBV3-1 (or the pseudogene TRBV3-2) with TRBJ1-6; a possible D gene is TRBD1 (6 bases). This CDR3 has 16 residues. Looked up from germline, CDR1 is LGHDT and CDR2 is YNNKEL (reference sequence). The ends were cut back, 1 base at V and 10 bases at J, with 17 bases in the middle. The CDR3 loop reads CASSQGPRGRLSPLHF. CDR3 coding DNA: TGTGCCAGCAGCCAAGGCCCCAGGGGACGTCTCTCACCCCTCCACTTT.

This sequence joins TRBV12-3 or TRBV12-4 and TRBJ2-7, with D possibly being TRBD2 (5 bases). This CDR3 region has 12 residues. Trimming removed 8 bases at V and 3 bases at J, with 11 bases between. CDR3 loop: CASALAGYEQYF. For the CDR3, the DNA is TGTGCCAGCGCCCTAGCAGGCTACGAGCAGTACTTC.

This clone has a handful of counts. The rearrangement joins TRBV5-1 to TRBJ2-7; 7 nucleotides match TRBD1. The J segment lost 5 bases and the V segment lost 2 bases, leaving 7 bases of the junction unmatched. Germline V CDR1 and CDR2: SGHRS, YFSETQ. This CDR3 region has 14 residues. The CDR3 loop is CASSFRQGAHEQYF. DNA for the CDR3: TGCGCCAGCAGCTTCCGACAGGGAGCGCACGAGCAGTACTTC.

The V gene is TRBV28, the J gene TRBJ1-2; TRBD1 agrees at 7 bases. The CDR3 spans 15 residues. Germline values: CDR1 MDHEN, CDR2 SYDVKM. V shed 6 bases and J 4 bases; nucleotides not matched to a gene: 11. CDR3 DNA sequence: TGTGCCAGCAGCACTACACCGACAGGGACCTATGGCTACACCTTC. This sequence encodes CASSTTPTGTYGYTF.

The chain combines TRBV5-1 with TRBJ2-5; 7 nucleotides agree with TRBD2. The germline V gene encodes CDR1 SGHRS and CDR2 YFSETQ. V lost 4 bases to trimming and J lost 2 bases; unmatched junction nucleotides: 11. This CDR3 is 16 amino acids long. The CDR3, as DNA: TGCGCCAGCAGCCCCGGACACGGGAGGTCTCAAGAGACCCAGTACTTC. This gives the protein CASSPGHGRSQETQYF.

The genes are TRBV13 and TRBJ2-1; 12 bases are shared with TRBD2. With V trimmed by 2 bases and J by 4 bases, 6 bases remained unmatched. The germline V gene encodes CDR1 PRHDT and CDR2 FYEKMQ (reference sequence). CDR3 length: 17 residues. The CDR3 reads CASSLLPSGGAYNEQFF. Written as DNA, the CDR3 is TGTGCCAGCAGCTTACTTCCTAGCGGGGGGGCATACAATGAGCAGTTCTTC.

This clone was counted a few times. V gene TRBV25-1 combines with J gene TRBJ2-6; D is possibly TRBD2 (5 bases). The CDR3 has 17 amino acids. Germline CDR1 and CDR2: MGHDK and SYGVNS. Between the trimmed V and J ends, which lost 4 bases and 0 bases, there was a span of 13 bases. The CDR3 DNA reads as TGTGCCAGCAGTGGCGGGTCGAGGGCCTCTGGGGCCAACGTCCTGACTTTC. It encodes CASSGGSRASGANVLTF.

The V and J genes are TRBV6-5 and TRBJ2-2; weak D call: TRBD2 (5 bases). The CDR3 has 14 amino acids. CDR1 and CDR2 (germline): MNHEY, SVGAGI. The V end lost 7 bases, the J end lost 5 bases, and 14 bases lay between the germline ends. The CDR3 here is CASNPPGFTGELFF. The CDR3 DNA is TGTGCCAGCAACCCTCCGGGGTTTACCGGGGAGCTGTTTTTT.

The rearrangement joins TRBV5-4 to TRBJ2-7; D is undetermined. The CDR3 has 15 residues. The germline V and J ends were trimmed by 4 bases and 0 bases, with 14 bases remaining between them. Per germline, CDR1 SGHNT and CDR2 YYREEE (reference sequence). The CDR3 reads CASSPGSLSSYEQYF. The CDR3 region has the DNA TGTGCCAGCAGCCCCGGGTCTCTAAGCTCCTACGAGCAGTACTTC. Full variable domain (remainder filled in from reference TRBV5-4 and TRBJ2-7): ETGVTQSPTHLIKTRGQQVTLRCSSQSGHNTVSWYQQALGQGPQFIFQYYREEENGRGNFPPRFSGLQFPNYSSELNVNALELDDSALYLCASSPGSLSSYEQYFGPGTRLTVT.

CDR3 DNA: TGTGCCACCAGTGATTTAGAGGGTAGCTCCTACAATGAGCAGTTCTTC. Translation gives CATSDLEGSSYNEQFF. The genes are TRBV24-1 and TRBJ2-1; the D gene is possibly TRBD2 (5 bases). CDR3 size: 16 residues. V lost 1 base and J 0 bases, leaving 9 bases between the germline ends. The germline CDR1 and CDR2 sequences are KGHDR and SFDVKD.